This TCR beta chain is drawn from a study of shared clonotypes between healthy human individuals. The overall study: Per donor, three plates held CD4 naive cells, three held CD4 memory, two held CD8 naive and one held CD8 memory. Study-level findings and limits: Between several donors, naive CD4 clonotypes were shared at a level of about 5%. Naive subsets tended to show greater estimated richness than memory subsets. Generation probabilities were higher for clonotypes shared across all four sorted-subset donors than for unshared ones.

The germline CDR1 and CDR2 sequences are SGHTS and YDEGEE. V was cut by 2 bases and J by 2 bases, with 7 bases left in between. The CDR3 is made up of 13 amino acids. Sequenced by immunoSEQ multiplex PCR; TCRdb stores in-frame clones only, minus some. The sample has a few million clones; roughly 90% are singletons. To note about this clone: Its target is unknown.

The sequenced sample was naive CD4+ T cells from PBMCs. The subset denotes: CD45RA+ positively selected. This TCR was sampled from a man aged 18 to 29 in good health. Some clones in this sample may be carry-over from other donors' samples. This sequence joins TRBV5-8 and TRBJ1-2; D not resolved. The CDR3 reads CASSFLPNYGYTF. The CDR3 DNA follows: TGTGCCAGCAGCTTCCTCCCGAACTATGGCTACACCTTC.